This TCR beta chain was sequenced in a study of monozygotic twins with cystic fibrosis (dated by TCRdb to the early 2020s). Notes on the research overall: Barcoded libraries were prepared with roughly 14 PCR cycles from roughly 3 micrograms of fragmented DNA. Ten female and six male twin pairs, aged roughly 2.0 to 40 years (median about 9.5 years) and mostly children and adolescents, were included in the cohort. The study compared TCR beta repertoires within and between 16 monozygotic twin pairs with cystic fibrosis to assess genetic influence on V and J gene usage. Data for three of the twin pairs had been reported previously in another context. Twins were ranked among about a thousand cohort participants for weight-for-height and FEVPerc (FEV1 disease centile) at the day of blood sampling.

Turning to this clone: What antigen it recognizes has not been identified. Qualities for individual bases were not recorded, and no much larger clone is one base off.

Results the study describes overall, beyond this receptor: Simpson clonality tended to be low (median approximately 0.0095), which suggests a naive-dominated repertoire, although clonality was higher in the most severely affected patients. V gene usage was most similar to the co-twin for 13 of 16 pairs, and J usage for 8 of 16 pairs, suggesting genetic constraints. Only a small cohort was studied, and no association of shared CDR3 numbers with age, concordance or disease severity was found. Sharing of nucleotide-identical clonotypes was significantly greater within monozygotic CF twin pairs than between unrelated CF individuals (P = 0.000026, Mann-Whitney).

The twin pairs came from the European Cystic Fibrosis Twin and Sibling Study Cohort, a cohort that recruited patients from 150 to 200 CF clinics across 14 European countries. Both zygosity and CFTR genotype were checked in-house, and zygosity was tested with multiplex PCR across nine short tandem repeat loci. Peripheral blood was sampled from each twin, with clinical parameters recorded on the day of blood sampling. Genomic DNA was isolated from peripheral blood cells with phenol/chloroform and kept in TE buffer at 4 degrees C. TCR beta CDR3 regions were amplified by multiplex PCR using the immunoSEQ immune profiling system, following the manufacturer's instructions. An Illumina NextSeq system was used to carry out the sequencing. The authors' pipeline ran thus. The immunoSEQ Analyzer platform handled processing of the sequence data, and clonality was calculated by taking the square root of Simpson's index of productive rearrangements. Jensen-Shannon distance served as the measure of similarity in V and J usage, while OLGA was used to compute CDR3 generation probabilities. Shared CDR3 sequences were searched against the immuneACCESS database (August 2020) and VDJdb (December 2020). TCRdb took over this immuneACCESS table, retaining in-frame rearrangements with V and J assigned. Such tables are incomplete; in checked studies, under half of the missing clones stem from an unresolved V gene, and the remainder is unexplained. The V and J calls and the clone size are those of that table, but D and trimming were determined from the DNA. The sample yields 30,000 to 35,000 clones; 66% were counted once. In total, the top ten clones hold approximately 0.81% of the sample.

V is reduced by 7 bases and J by 5 bases, leaving a spacing of 9 bases between them. Including cysteine and phenylalanine, the CDR3 has 12 amino acids. Only CDR3 DNA remains: 36 bases, in frame from the first base. CDR1 SGHAT and CDR2 FQNNGV are derived from the germline V gene. The sample was blood. The V and J segments used are TRBV11-2 and TRBJ2-1; the D segment cannot be called with confidence. The receptor was isolated from a girl between 5 and 17 years old with cystic fibrosis. The nucleotides read TGTGCCAGCACCCCGCAGAACAATGAGCAGTTCTTC. It specifies CASTPQNNEQFF.